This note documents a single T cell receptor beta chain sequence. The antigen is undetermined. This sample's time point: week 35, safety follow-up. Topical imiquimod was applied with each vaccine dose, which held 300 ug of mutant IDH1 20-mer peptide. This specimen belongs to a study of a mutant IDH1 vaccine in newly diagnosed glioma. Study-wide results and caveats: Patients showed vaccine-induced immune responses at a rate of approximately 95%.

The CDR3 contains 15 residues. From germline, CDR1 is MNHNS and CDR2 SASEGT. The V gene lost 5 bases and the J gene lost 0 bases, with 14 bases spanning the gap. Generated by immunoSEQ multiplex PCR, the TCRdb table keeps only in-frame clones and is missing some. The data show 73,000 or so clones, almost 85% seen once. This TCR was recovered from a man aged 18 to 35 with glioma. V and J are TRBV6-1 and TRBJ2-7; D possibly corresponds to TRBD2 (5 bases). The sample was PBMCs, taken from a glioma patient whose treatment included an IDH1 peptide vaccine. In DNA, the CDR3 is TGTGCCAGCAGTAGTCCCGGGATGAACTCCTACGAGCAGTACTTC. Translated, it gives CASSSPGMNSYEQYF.